This T cell receptor (beta chain) was documented in a study of T-cell reconstitution after alpha-beta-depleted transplantation in children. Study-level results: It was newly produced T cells that mostly accounted for T-cell counts and diversity one year after transplant.

Trimming removed 5 bases from V and 4 bases from J; junction bases left unmatched: 10. CDR1 is SGHVS, CDR2 FNYEAQ, per germline. This CDR3 has 16 residues. Points on this clonotype: Its specificity is unknown.

Unique molecular identifiers were incorporated during preparation of the TCRbeta library. MiXCR was run by TCRdb on the PCR reads, yielding one entry per CDR3 protein. The sample lists 200,000 to 250,000 distinct CDR3 sequences, over 20% occurring once. Specimen: PBMCs, collected before TCRalphabeta/CD19-depleted stem cell transplant. The receptor's source is a girl aged 2-9 years with Fanconi anemia, due to receive a stem cell transplant. The V call is TRBV7-6, the J call TRBJ2-5, with 10 nucleotides matching TRBD2. The CDR3 loop is CASSRTLAGELETQYF. CDR3 DNA: TGTGCCAGCAGCCGGACTCTAGCGGGAGAACTAGAGACCCAGTACTTC.